The 2 T cell receptor beta chains below all came from one sample that was sequenced in a study of Graves' ophthalmopathy and Graves' hyperthyroidism. Transcripts of RNA were the source for amplifying TCR beta CDR3 regions. HTBI-primed RT-PCR formed the first round, and a multiplex PCR formed the second. TCRdb independently ran MiXCR on the multiplex PCR reads; one entry per CDR3 protein. The sample comprises a few hundred thousand distinct CDR3 sequences, under 25% of which are singletons, and around two fifths rests with the top ten. Input material: peripheral blood. The receptor source for this set is a woman in her 50s with Graves' ophthalmopathy.

This clonotype was seen at least ten times. The chain employs TRBV6-2 or TRBV6-3 and TRBJ1-1; D uncertain. The CDR3 contains 12 residues. The germline V and J ends were trimmed by 5 bases and 7 bases, with 11 bases remaining between them. Per germline, CDR1 MNHEY and CDR2 SVGEGT. CDR3 sequence: CASSRPGLEAFF. DNA for the CDR3: TGTGCCAGCAGTCGGCCCGGCCTTGAAGCTTTCTTT.

The CDR3: CATSDYRANYGYTF. The DNA of the CDR3 is TGTGCCACCAGCGATTACCGTGCTAACTATGGCTACACCTTC. This sequence joins TRBV15 and TRBJ1-2; D unresolved. Trimming left V 5 bases short and J 0 bases short, with 10 bases between. The V gene's germline CDR1 is LNHNV and CDR2 YYDKDF (reference sequence). This CDR3 region has 14 residues.